Sequencing of this TCR beta chain was carried out in a study of T cell changes during pregnancy in multiple sclerosis (dated by TCRdb to between 2018 and 2021). Background on the whole study: The study looked at changes in the T cell repertoire across pregnancy in women with multiple sclerosis.

The junction shows trimming of 2 bases on V and 0 bases on J, and the gene matches do not reach 4 bases of it. Spanning cysteine to phenylalanine, the CDR3 consists of 15 amino acids. Only the CDR3 DNA is retained, 45 bases long and in frame from the first base. CDR1 and CDR2 are read off the germline V gene as MNHEY and SVGAGI. Points on this clone: The clone's antigen remains unknown. No base quality information exists; no much larger clone differs at one position.

Library creation used the immunoSEQ multiplex PCR assay. This is the immuneACCESS table as TCRdb keeps it, with only in-frame sequences that have V and J called. A part of the clones is gone; compared with another copy, unresolved V genes explain less than half, and the rest is unexplained. This sample comprises around 38,000 clones, more than 85% of them detected only once. The ten top clones hold just over 5.5% of the sample. The rearrangement combines TRBV6-5 with TRBJ2-7, with TRBD1 identical over 7 junction bases. The clonotype was recovered from a female donor with multiple sclerosis, enrolled in a pregnancy study. Here the sequenced sample was CD8+ T cells from peripheral blood mononuclear cells, taken in the third trimester of pregnancy. The nucleotides are TGTGCCAGCAGTTACGGGGACAGCGACTCCTACGAGCAGTACTTC. This encodes CASSYGDSDSYEQYF.